The clone carrying this T cell receptor (beta chain) was picked up a small number of times. No antigen is known for it. The data were obtained in a study of blood T cells in healthy people across ages. Overall study: About one barcoded beta molecule per two T cells was captured by template switching. Study-wide points: Diversity of TCR beta per million T cells declined in a roughly linear way with age. Because sorting was not performed, PBMCs prevented conclusive naive versus antigen-experienced comparison.

Trimming took 5 bases from V and 4 from J, leaving 11 bases between them. In germline, CDR1 is DFQATT, CDR2 SNEGSKA (reference sequence). This CDR3 region has 12 residues. Through a sample-barcoded 5' primer and a J-beta primer mix, a second PCR was run for about 7 to 12 cycles. Every cDNA molecule bore a tag from a template-switch adaptor containing 12 random nucleotides. From the 5' RACE reads, TCRdb called clonotypes with MiXCR, one entry per CDR3 protein. The data hold 1.5 million to 1.8 million distinct CDR3 sequences, with approximately 43% observed a single time. V gene TRBV20-1 combines with J gene TRBJ1-2; perhaps TRBD1 as D (6 bases). The receptor was isolated from a woman younger than 35 in good health. Material: blood. CDR3 residues: CSAQTGFYGYTF. The CDR3 DNA is TGCAGTGCTCAAACAGGGTTCTATGGCTACACCTTC.